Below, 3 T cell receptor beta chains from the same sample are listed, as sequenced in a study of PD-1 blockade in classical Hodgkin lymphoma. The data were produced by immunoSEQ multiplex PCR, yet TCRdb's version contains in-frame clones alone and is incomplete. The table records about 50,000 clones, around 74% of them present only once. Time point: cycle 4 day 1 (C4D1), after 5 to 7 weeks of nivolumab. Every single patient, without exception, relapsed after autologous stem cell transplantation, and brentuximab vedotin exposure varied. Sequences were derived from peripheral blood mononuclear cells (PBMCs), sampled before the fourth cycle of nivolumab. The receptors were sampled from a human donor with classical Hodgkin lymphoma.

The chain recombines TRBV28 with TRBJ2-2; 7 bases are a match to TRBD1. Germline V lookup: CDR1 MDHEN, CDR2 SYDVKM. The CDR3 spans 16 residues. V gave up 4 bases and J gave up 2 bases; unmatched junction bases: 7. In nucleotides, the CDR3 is TGTGCCAGCAGTTCCGTAGGACAGGTTAACACCGGGGAGCTGTTTTTT. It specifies CASSSVGQVNTGELFF.

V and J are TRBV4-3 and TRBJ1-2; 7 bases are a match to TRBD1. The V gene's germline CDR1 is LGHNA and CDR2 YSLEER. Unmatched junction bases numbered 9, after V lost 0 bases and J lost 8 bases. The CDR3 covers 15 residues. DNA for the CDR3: TGCGCCAGCAGCCAAGACCAGACAGGGAATAGGGGCTACACCTTC. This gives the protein CASSQDQTGNRGYTF.

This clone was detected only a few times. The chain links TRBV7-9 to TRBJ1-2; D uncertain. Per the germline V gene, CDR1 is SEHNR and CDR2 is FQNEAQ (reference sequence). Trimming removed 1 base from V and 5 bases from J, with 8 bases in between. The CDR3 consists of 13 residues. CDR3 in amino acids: CASSLVSLYGYTF. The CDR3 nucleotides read TGTGCCAGCAGCTTAGTTTCTCTATATGGCTACACCTTC.